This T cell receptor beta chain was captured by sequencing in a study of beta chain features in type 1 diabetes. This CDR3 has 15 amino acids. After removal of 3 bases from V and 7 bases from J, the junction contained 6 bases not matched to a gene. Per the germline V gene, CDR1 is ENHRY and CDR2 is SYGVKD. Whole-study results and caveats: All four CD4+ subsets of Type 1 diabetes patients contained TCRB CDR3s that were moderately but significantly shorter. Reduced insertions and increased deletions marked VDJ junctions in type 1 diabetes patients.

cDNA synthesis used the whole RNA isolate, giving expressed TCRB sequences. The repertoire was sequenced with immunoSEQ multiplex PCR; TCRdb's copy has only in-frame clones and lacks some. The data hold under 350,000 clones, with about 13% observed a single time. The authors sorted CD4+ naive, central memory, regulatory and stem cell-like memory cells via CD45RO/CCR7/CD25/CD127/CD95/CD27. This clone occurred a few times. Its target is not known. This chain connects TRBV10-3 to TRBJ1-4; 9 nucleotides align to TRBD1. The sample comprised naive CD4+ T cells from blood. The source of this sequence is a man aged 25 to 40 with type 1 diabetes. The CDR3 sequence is CAISDPTGGGEKLFF. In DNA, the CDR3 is TGTGCCATCAGTGACCCGACAGGGGGAGGTGAAAAACTGTTTTTT.